The clone carrying this T cell receptor (beta chain) was picked up one time. Its antigen is not known. This entry comes from a study of cytomegalovirus exposure and HLA in healthy donors. General study findings and limits: 87-base-pair reads could not separate some V segments, including TRBV6-2 and TRBV6-3. What TCR beta sequences reportedly achieved was accurate prediction of HLA-A and HLA-B alleles in most subjects. A highly shared variant cluster was judged a likely technical artifact.

Although they were nominally healthy when sampled, donors likely had unrecorded immune exposures. Germline values: CDR1 SGHTA, CDR2 FQGNSA. V was cut by 5 bases and J by 3 bases, with 23 bases left in between. CDR3 length: 17 amino acids. PCR primers comprised 60 Vbeta and 13 Jbeta primers. Produced via immunoSEQ multiplex PCR; TCRdb's table is partial and in-frame only. The repertoire has about 140,000 clones, more than 75% of them found once; the top ten carry about 3.4%. This TCR derives from a female donor in good health and CMV-seronegative. V and J are TRBV7-2 and TRBJ2-7, with a weak D call TRBD2 (6 bases). The sequencing sample was made of PBMCs. The DNA for the CDR3 is TGTGCCAGCAGCCCGCGCACTAGCATCCTAACGTTCTACGAGCAGTACTTC. This gives the protein CASSPRTSILTFYEQYF.